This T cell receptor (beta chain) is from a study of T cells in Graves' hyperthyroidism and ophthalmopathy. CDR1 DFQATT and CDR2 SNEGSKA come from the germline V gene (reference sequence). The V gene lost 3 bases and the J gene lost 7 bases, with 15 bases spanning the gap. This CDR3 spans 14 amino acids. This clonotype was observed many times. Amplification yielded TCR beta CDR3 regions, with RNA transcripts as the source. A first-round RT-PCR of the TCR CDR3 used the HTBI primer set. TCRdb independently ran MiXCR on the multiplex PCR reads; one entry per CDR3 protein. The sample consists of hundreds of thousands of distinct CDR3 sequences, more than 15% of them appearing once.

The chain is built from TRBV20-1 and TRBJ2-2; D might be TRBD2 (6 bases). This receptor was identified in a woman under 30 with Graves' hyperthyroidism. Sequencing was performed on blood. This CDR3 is CSASGRQYFGELFF. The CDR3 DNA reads TGCAGTGCTAGCGGGAGACAATATTTCGGGGAGCTGTTTTTT.